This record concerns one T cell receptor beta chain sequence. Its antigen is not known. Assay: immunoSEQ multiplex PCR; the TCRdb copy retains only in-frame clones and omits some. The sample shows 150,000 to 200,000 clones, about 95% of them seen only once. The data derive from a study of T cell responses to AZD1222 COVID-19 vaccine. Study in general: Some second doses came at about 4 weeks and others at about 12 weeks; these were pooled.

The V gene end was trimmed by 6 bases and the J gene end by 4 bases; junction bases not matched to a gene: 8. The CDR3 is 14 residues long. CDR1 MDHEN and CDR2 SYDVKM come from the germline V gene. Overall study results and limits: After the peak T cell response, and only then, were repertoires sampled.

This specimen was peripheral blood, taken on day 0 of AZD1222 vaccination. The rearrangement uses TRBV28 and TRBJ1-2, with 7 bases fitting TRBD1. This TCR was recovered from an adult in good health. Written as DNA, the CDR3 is TGTGCCAGCAGCTCAGGGGGTATTATCTATGGCTACACCTTC. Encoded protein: CASSSGGIIYGYTF.